This entry describes one T cell receptor (beta chain). V gave up 6 bases and J gave up 3 bases; unmatched junction bases: 14. CDR1 is DFQATT, CDR2 SNEGSKA, per germline (reference sequence). The CDR3 covers 16 residues. This entry belongs to a study of blood T cells in healthy people across ages. Using a J-beta primer mix together with a sample-barcoded 5' primer, a second PCR was run for about 6 to 12 cycles. One entry per CDR3 protein, called by TCRdb with MiXCR from the 5' RACE reads. The repertoire holds about 970,000 distinct CDR3 sequences, with approximately 50% as singletons. Sequenced: blood. This receptor was obtained from a woman in her fifties or sixties in good health. This chain uses TRBV20-1 with TRBJ2-1; 7 nucleotides agree with TRBD2. CDR3: CSALRGGPGYYNEQFF. CDR3 sequence (DNA): TGCAGTGCCCTAAGGGGAGGGCCGGGATACTACAATGAGCAGTTCTTC.